The next 24 T cell receptor beta chains were all read from a single sample in a study of T cell changes during pregnancy in multiple sclerosis (dated by TCRdb to the late 2010s). Libraries were constructed by the immunoSEQ multiplex PCR assay. TCRdb re-hosts the immuneACCESS table, in-frame sequences only. Its copies lack some clones; in the studies checked, an unresolved V gene accounts for under half of them, and the cause for the rest is not known. The sample profile shows approximately 40,000 clones; around nine tenths of them were found once. Together, the top ten hold about 0.7% of the sample. The sequencing here drew on CD4+ T cells from peripheral blood mononuclear cells, taken before pregnancy. These receptors originate from a female donor with multiple sclerosis, enrolled in a pregnancy study.

The V gene is TRBV28, the J gene TRBJ1-3; D is unresolved. Per the germline V gene, CDR1 is MDHEN and CDR2 is SYDVKM. This CDR3 has 14 amino acids. With 4 bases removed from V and 0 bases from J, the gap between germline ends came to 7 bases. The CDR3 protein is CASSSTSSGNTIYF. CDR3 bases: TGTGCCAGCAGTTCGACTAGCTCTGGAAACACCATATATTTT.

This chain links TRBV2 with TRBJ2-3; D is unclear. The length of the CDR3 is 14 residues. The V gene's germline CDR1 is SNHLY and CDR2 FYNNEI. Trimming took 6 bases from V and 7 from J, leaving 17 bases between them. In nucleotides, the CDR3 is TGTGCCAGCAGGAAAGAGGTGACCACGAATACGCAGTATTTT. This gives the protein CASRKEVTTNTQYF.

The chain is built from TRBV2 and TRBJ2-5; D unclear. Trimming shortened V by 5 bases and J by 5 bases, and 15 bases separated the two germline ends. CDR3 size: 14 residues. CDR1 and CDR2 (germline): SNHLY, FYNNEI. The CDR3 spells CASSRRPKEETQYF. The CDR3 region has the DNA TGTGCCAGCAGTCGTAGACCCAAGGAGGAGACCCAGTACTTC.

This clone was detected only once. The chain employs TRBV7-3 and TRBJ2-6, with 7 bases identical to TRBD1. Germline V CDR1 and CDR2: SGHTA, FQGTGA. Unmatched junction bases numbered 4, after V lost 5 bases and J lost 3 bases. The CDR3 runs 15 residues. The CDR3 sequence is CASSRDRNGANVLTF. The CDR3 DNA follows: TGTGCCAGCAGCCGGGACAGAAATGGGGCCAACGTCCTGACTTTC.

The V gene is TRBV27, the J gene TRBJ2-3; D gene unclear. The CDR3 spans 13 residues. Trimming took off 3 bases at V and 7 bases at J, with 11 bases between the two ends. CDR1 and CDR2 (germline): MNHEY, SMNVEV (reference sequence). This chain's CDR3 is CASSFSSSYTQYF. In DNA form, the CDR3 reads TGTGCCAGCAGTTTCAGTTCCAGTTATACGCAGTATTTT.

The V call is TRBV6-6, the J call TRBJ2-1; D is possibly TRBD2 (6 bases). Per the germline V gene, CDR1 is MNHNY and CDR2 is SVGAGI (reference sequence). The CDR3 is made up of 14 amino acids. Between the trimmed V and J ends, which lost 6 bases and 6 bases, there was a span of 15 bases. The CDR3 nucleotides read TGTGCCAGCAGCGACGGGGGTAGGCGCAATGAGCAGTTCTTC. Translation gives CASSDGGRRNEQFF.

The chain joins TRBV29-1 to TRBJ1-4; no reliable D call. Germline assignment: CDR1 SQVTM and CDR2 ANQGSEA. The CDR3 consists of 13 residues. Trimming cost V 3 bases and J 8 bases, with 13 bases left between them. This CDR3 reads CSVEGLEGEKLFF. The CDR3 region has the DNA TGCAGCGTTGAGGGTTTGGAGGGCGAAAAACTGTTTTTT.

This rearrangement joins TRBV19 to TRBJ2-2; 9 bases line up with TRBD2. With V trimmed by 5 bases and J by 7 bases, 5 bases remained unmatched. The CDR3 loop spans 14 amino acids. Germline values: CDR1 LNHDA, CDR2 SQIVND (reference sequence). CDR3 residues: CASSLAGKGGELFF. The CDR3 coding sequence is TGTGCCAGTAGTCTAGCGGGGAAGGGCGGGGAGCTGTTTTTT.

The chain employs TRBV28 and TRBJ2-7, with a possible D match to TRBD1 (5 bases). V was pared by 6 bases and J by 2 bases, with 17 bases between. Germline V CDR1 and CDR2: MDHEN, SYDVKM. This CDR3 spans 15 amino acids. The CDR3 bases are TGTGCCAGCAGGGGGTCCGGGCAGGGTACCTACGAGCAGTACTTC. Translated, it gives CASRGSGQGTYEQYF.

The chain joins TRBV14 to TRBJ1-1; 10 bases map to TRBD1. The germline V gene has CDR1 SGHDN and CDR2 FVKESK. This CDR3 has 14 residues. The J segment lost 3 bases and the V segment lost 4 bases, leaving 2 bases of the junction unmatched. The CDR3: CASSRQGAHTEAFF. In nucleotides, the CDR3 is TGTGCCAGCAGCCGACAGGGGGCTCACACTGAAGCTTTCTTT.

V gene TRBV6-1 combines with J gene TRBJ2-5; 11 nucleotides agree with TRBD2. The V and J ends lost 0 bases and 5 bases, in that order; junction bases with no gene match: 2. CDR3 size: 15 residues. Germline V gene sequence: CDR1 MNHNS, CDR2 SASEGT. This chain's CDR3 is CASSEALAGVETQYF. The CDR3 DNA is TGTGCCAGCAGTGAAGCACTAGCGGGAGTTGAGACCCAGTACTTC.

This sequence joins TRBV5-1 and TRBJ2-7, with D perhaps TRBD1 (5 bases). There are 13 residues in the CDR3. Per germline, CDR1 SGHRS and CDR2 YFSETQ. Trimming took 3 bases from V and 5 from J, leaving 12 bases between them. CDR3 nucleotide sequence: TGCGCCAGCAGCTCCCTGGACACAAACGAGCAGTACTTC. Translating gives CASSSLDTNEQYF.

This chain links TRBV7-3 with TRBJ2-7, with 9 bases lining up with TRBD1. CDR1 and CDR2 (germline): SGHTA, FQGTGA. V gave up 6 bases and J gave up 3 bases; unmatched junction bases: 9. The CDR3 has 15 residues. The CDR3 DNA is TGTGCCAGCAGTTATAGGGACAGGGAGGTCTACGAGCAGTACTTC. Translated: CASSYRDREVYEQYF.

This clone was seen more than once but under ten times. The chain couples TRBV5-4 to TRBJ1-1; 7 bases agree with TRBD1. CDR3 length equals 15 residues. CDR1 is SGHNT and CDR2 is YYREEE in the germline V gene (reference sequence). The V segment lost 3 bases and the J segment 0 bases; nucleotides outside the gene matches: 5. CDR3 sequence: CASSYPGGMNTEAFF. In DNA form, the CDR3 reads TGTGCCAGCAGCTACCCAGGGGGGATGAACACTGAAGCTTTCTTT.

The chain employs TRBV19 and TRBJ1-5, with D perhaps matching TRBD1 (5 bases). Germline CDR1 LNHDA, CDR2 SQIVND (reference sequence). The CDR3 is 14 residues long. Trimming took off 7 bases at V and 7 bases at J, with 17 bases between the two ends. CDR3 loop: CASTPQGAGQPQHF. CDR3 in DNA: TGTGCCAGTACCCCTCAAGGGGCGGGACAGCCCCAGCATTTT.

V usage is TRBV7-8 and J usage is TRBJ1-5; D unclear. Germline lookup yields CDR1 SGHVS and CDR2 FQNEAQ. V was clipped by 5 bases and J by 7 bases, with 12 bases between them. The CDR3 totals 13 residues. CDR3 in amino acids: CASSPTSQQPQHF. CDR3 nucleotide sequence: TGTGCCAGCAGCCCAACGTCACAGCAGCCCCAGCATTTT. Looking up the rest from reference TRBV7-8 and TRBJ1-5 gives the full variable domain: GAGVSQSPRYKVAKRGQDVALRCDPISGHVSLFWYQQALGQGPEFLTYFQNEAQLDKSGLPSDRFFAERPEGSVSTLKIQRTQQEDSAVYLCASSPTSQQPQHFGDGTRLSIL.

CDR3: CASSLGGTSESTDTQYF. Written as DNA, the CDR3 is TGCGCCAGCAGCTTGGGGGGGACTAGCGAAAGCACAGATACGCAGTATTTT. V and J are TRBV5-1 and TRBJ2-3; TRBD2 matches 10 bases. CDR1 is SGHRS and CDR2 is YFSETQ in the germline V gene. With V trimmed by 0 bases and J by 0 bases, 4 bases remained unmatched. The CDR3 runs to 17 residues.

The chain combines TRBV27 with TRBJ2-5, with 8 bases identical to TRBD2. This CDR3 has 15 residues. The ends lost 3 bases at V and 5 bases at J; junction bases unmatched: 8. Germline loops: CDR1 MNHEY, CDR2 SMNVEV (reference sequence). CDR3 DNA: TGTGCCAGCAGTTTCTCTGTCCGGGGGGGGGAGACCCAGTACTTC. It codes for CASSFSVRGGETQYF.

This chain links TRBV5-1 with TRBJ1-1; D not resolved. This CDR3 contains 15 residues. V was pared by 0 bases and J by 7 bases, with 16 bases between. CDR1 and CDR2 from the germline V gene are SGHRS and YFSETQ. CDR3 amino acids: CASSLGAAVGGEAFF. CDR3 coding DNA: TGCGCCAGCAGCTTGGGGGCCGCCGTGGGAGGTGAAGCTTTCTTT.

The chain is built from TRBV7-9 and TRBJ2-7; 10 nucleotides agree with TRBD2. The CDR3 is made up of 14 amino acids. Germline CDR1 is SEHNR and CDR2 is FQNEAQ (reference sequence). With 3 bases clipped from V and 6 bases from J, the junction kept 5 bases outside the gene matches. Here the CDR3 DNA reads TGTGCCAGCAGCTTCGGGACTAGCGTCGGCGAGCAGTACTTC. This codes for CASSFGTSVGEQYF.

V gene TRBV18 combines with J gene TRBJ1-2, with a tentative D call TRBD1 (5 bases). Trimming took off 6 bases at V and 1 base at J, with 9 bases between the two ends. The CDR3 consists of 13 residues. Looked up from germline, CDR1 is KGHSH and CDR2 is LQKENI. Here the CDR3 DNA reads TGTGCCAGCTCCCTCGACAGTAACTATGGCTACACCTTC. Amino acids: CASSLDSNYGYTF.

The chain combines TRBV5-1 with TRBJ2-5, with TRBD2 as a possible D gene (6 bases). The CDR3 contains 14 residues. Between the trimmed V and J ends, which lost 3 bases and 5 bases, there was a span of 14 bases. The germline V gene has CDR1 SGHRS and CDR2 YFSETQ. The CDR3 loop is CASSSSAHLETQYF. DNA of the CDR3: TGCGCCAGCAGCTCTAGCGCACACCTTGAGACCCAGTACTTC.

The V gene is TRBV11-2, the J gene TRBJ1-3, with D hard to call. Trimming removed 2 bases from V and 1 base from J, with 12 bases in between. The CDR3 runs 16 residues. Germline V gene data show CDR1 as SGHAT and CDR2 as FQNNGV. CDR3 residues: CASSLNSAGSGNTIYF. The CDR3 DNA sequence: TGTGCCAGCAGCTTAAATTCCGCGGGGTCTGGAAACACCATATATTTT.

This chain connects TRBV5-6 to TRBJ1-2; weak D call: TRBD1 (5 bases). Germline V gene data show CDR1 as SGHDT and CDR2 as YYEEEE. V gave up 2 bases and J gave up 8 bases, with 13 bases separating them. The CDR3 totals 13 residues. CDR3: CASSFQGARGYTF. CDR3 nucleotide sequence: TGTGCCAGCAGCTTCCAGGGCGCGAGGGGCTACACCTTC.